What follows are 11 T cell receptor beta chains derived from one specimen sequenced in a study of early T cells in non-severe SARS-CoV-2 infection. Via MiXCR, TCRdb re-called the 5' RACE reads, giving one row per CDR3 protein. Of approximately 100,000 distinct CDR3 sequences in the sample, approximately 15% were seen once. The sample was whole blood. These TCRs come from an adult who was a healthcare worker with PCR-confirmed SARS-CoV-2 infection or an uninfected control (not recorded which).

The table lists this clonotype with a few counts. The chain has TRBV10-3 and TRBJ1-1; D gene unclear. Germline V gene lookup returns CDR1 ENHRY and CDR2 SYGVKD. Trimming left V 6 bases short and J 0 bases short, with 11 bases between. The length of the CDR3 is 14 residues. The CDR3: CAIRPIGLNTEAFF. In nucleotides, the CDR3 is TGTGCCATCAGACCGATTGGGCTGAACACTGAAGCTTTCTTT.

The V call is TRBV6-2 or TRBV6-3, the J call TRBJ2-1, with a tentative D call TRBD1 (5 bases). Germline V lookup: CDR1 MNHEY, CDR2 SVGEGT. The CDR3 spans 13 residues. Between the trimmed V and J ends, which lost 7 bases and 4 bases, there was a span of 11 bases. The CDR3 reads CASTQDTYNEQFF. CDR3 nucleotides: TGTGCCAGCACCCAGGACACTTACAATGAGCAGTTCTTC.

The chain recombines TRBV29-1 with TRBJ2-7, with a possible D match to TRBD2 (6 bases). In germline, CDR1 is SQVTM, CDR2 ANQGSEA. V dropped 7 bases and J dropped 5 bases, with 15 bases sitting between them. The length of the CDR3 is 12 residues. CDR3 residues: CSAGRGSDEQYF. CDR3 bases: TGCAGCGCCGGCCGGGGGTCCGACGAGCAGTACTTC.

The table lists this clonotype with a few counts. The chain carries TRBV6-6 and TRBJ1-4, with 10 bases fitting TRBD1. Trimming cost V 8 bases and J 8 bases; bases outside gene matches: 5. Germline CDR1 is MNHNY and CDR2 is SVGAGI (reference sequence). This CDR3 comprises 13 residues. The CDR3 protein is CASRQGAGEKLFF. The CDR3 coding sequence is TGTGCCAGCCGACAGGGGGCCGGAGAAAAACTGTTTTTT.

DNA for the CDR3: TGTGCCAGTAGTCGATCCCGTGGTATTTACAATGAGCAGTTCTTC. Translated: CASSRSRGIYNEQFF. The V and J genes are TRBV19 and TRBJ2-1; D not certain. With 5 bases removed from V and 4 bases from J, the gap between germline ends came to 15 bases. In germline, CDR1 is LNHDA, CDR2 SQIVND (reference sequence). This CDR3 spans 15 amino acids.

This clonotype was seen a handful of times. The chain employs TRBV11-2 and TRBJ2-7; possible D gene TRBD1, 6 bases. The length of the CDR3 is 14 residues. Trimming cost V 4 bases and J 2 bases, with 12 bases left between them. Germline V lookup: CDR1 SGHAT, CDR2 FQNNGV. DNA for the CDR3: TGTGCCAGCAGCTCCTACAGGGCTACCTACGAGCAGTACTTC. Residues: CASSSYRATYEQYF.

The chain carries TRBV20-1 and TRBJ2-1, with D perhaps TRBD2 (5 bases). Trimming pared 6 bases from V and 6 bases from J, leaving 21 bases between. CDR1 is DFQATT, CDR2 SNEGSKA, per germline (reference sequence). This CDR3 contains 15 residues. Written as DNA, the CDR3 is TGCAGTGCCATAAGCGGCCTCTCCCCCATCAATGAGCAGTTCTTC. This sequence encodes CSAISGLSPINEQFF.

The genes are TRBV11-2 and TRBJ2-1; the match to TRBD2 covers 10 bases. The CDR3 sequence is 16 residues long. CDR1 is SGHAT and CDR2 is FQNNGV in the germline V gene. The trim removed 2 bases at V and 2 bases at J, leaving 3 bases unmatched. The CDR3 bases are TGTGCCAGCAGCTTAAGCAGCGGGGGGGCCTACAATGAGCAGTTCTTC. Translation gives CASSLSSGGAYNEQFF. Supplemented by reference TRBV11-2 and TRBJ2-1, the full variable domain reads EAGVAQSPRYKIIEKRQSVAFWCNPISGHATLYWYQQILGQGPKLLIQFQNNGVVDDSQLPKDRFSAERLKGVDSTLKIQPAKLEDSAVYLCASSLSSGGAYNEQFFGPGTRLTVL.

This clonotype was observed many times. The rearrangement uses TRBV11-2 and TRBJ1-1; D may be TRBD1 (5 bases). Germline lookup yields CDR1 SGHAT and CDR2 FQNNGV. The CDR3 covers 17 residues. The V gene lost 0 bases and the J gene lost 0 bases, with 14 bases spanning the gap. This CDR3 is CASSLDSGTRMNTEAFF. The CDR3 region has the DNA TGTGCCAGCAGCTTAGATTCGGGGACTCGGATGAACACTGAAGCTTTCTTT.

This clonotype was seen a few times. The rearrangement links TRBV5-4 to TRBJ2-3, with TRBD1 matching over 7 bases. The CDR3 runs 16 residues. The ends lost 3 bases at V and 2 bases at J; junction bases unmatched: 9. The germline CDR1 and CDR2 sequences are SGHNT and YYREEE (reference sequence). The CDR3 loop is CASSWEPTGVTDTQYF. DNA of the CDR3: TGTGCCAGCAGCTGGGAACCAACAGGGGTCACAGATACGCAGTATTTT.

The chain joins TRBV5-1 to TRBJ1-4, with no clear D. The CDR3 has 15 residues. V gave up 6 bases and J gave up 8 bases, with 20 bases separating them. The germline gives CDR1 SGHRS, CDR2 YFSETQ. This CDR3 reads CASTLGLVGREKLFF. In DNA form, the CDR3 reads TGCGCCAGCACCCTCGGACTTGTAGGACGGGAAAAACTGTTTTTT.